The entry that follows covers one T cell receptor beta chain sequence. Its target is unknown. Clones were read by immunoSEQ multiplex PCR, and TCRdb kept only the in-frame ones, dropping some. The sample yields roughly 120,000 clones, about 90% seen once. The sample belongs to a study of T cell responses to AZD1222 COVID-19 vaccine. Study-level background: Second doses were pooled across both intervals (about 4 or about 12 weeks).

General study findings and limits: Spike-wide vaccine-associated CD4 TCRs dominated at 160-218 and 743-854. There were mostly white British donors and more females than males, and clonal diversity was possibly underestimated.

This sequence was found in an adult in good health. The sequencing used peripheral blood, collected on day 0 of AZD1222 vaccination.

The DNA for the CDR3 is TGTGCCAGCAGTTACACCAGGGGGCACACCCCGAACACTGAAGCTTTCTTT. It codes for CASSYTRGHTPNTEAFF. The gene calls are TRBV6-2 or TRBV6-3 and TRBJ1-1; TRBD1 aligns across 8 bases. Looked up from germline, CDR1 is MNHEY and CDR2 is SVGEGT. V was clipped by 2 bases and J by 1 base; unmatched bases: 9. This CDR3 is 17 amino acids long.